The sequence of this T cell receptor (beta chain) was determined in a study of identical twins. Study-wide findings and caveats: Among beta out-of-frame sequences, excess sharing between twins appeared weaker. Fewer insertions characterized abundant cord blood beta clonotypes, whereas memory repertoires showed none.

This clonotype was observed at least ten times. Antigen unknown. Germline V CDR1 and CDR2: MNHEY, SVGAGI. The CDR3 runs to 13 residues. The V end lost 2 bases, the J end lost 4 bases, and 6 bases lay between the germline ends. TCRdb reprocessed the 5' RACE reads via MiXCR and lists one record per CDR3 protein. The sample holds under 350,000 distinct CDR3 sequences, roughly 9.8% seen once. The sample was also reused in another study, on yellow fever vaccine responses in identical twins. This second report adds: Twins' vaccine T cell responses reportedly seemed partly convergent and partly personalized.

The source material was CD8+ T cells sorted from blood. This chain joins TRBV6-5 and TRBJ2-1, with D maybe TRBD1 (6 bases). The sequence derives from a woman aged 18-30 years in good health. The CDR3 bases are TGTGCCAGCAGTTACGGACAGTACAATGAGCAGTTCTTC. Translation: CASSYGQYNEQFF.